This T cell receptor beta chain is from a study of cytomegalovirus exposure and HLA in healthy donors. Study-level points and caveats: The classifier reportedly diagnosed cytomegalovirus status with high sensitivity and specificity. In a later analysis, at a false discovery rate of 0.05, 16,951 TCR beta sequences matched HLA alleles.

Germline V gene data show CDR1 as SGHTA and CDR2 as FQGNSA. The junction had 8 bases not matched to a gene; V was cut back by 6 bases and J by 4 bases. The CDR3 covers 17 residues. Concerning this clone itself: Its antigen is undetermined.

PCR involved 60 Vbeta and 13 Jbeta primers. The protocol was immunoSEQ multiplex PCR, while the TCRdb copy is restricted to in-frame clones and leaves out a portion. The sample has over 150,000 clones, roughly 85% seen once. This sequence originates from a young man in good health and CMV-seropositive. J is TRBJ2-5 and V is TRBV7-2, with 16 bases matching TRBD2. Sequenced input: PBMCs. CDR3 sequence: CASRTGLAGGRLETQYF. CDR3 sequence (DNA): TGTGCCAGCAGAACGGGACTAGCGGGAGGGAGGTTAGAGACCCAGTACTTC.